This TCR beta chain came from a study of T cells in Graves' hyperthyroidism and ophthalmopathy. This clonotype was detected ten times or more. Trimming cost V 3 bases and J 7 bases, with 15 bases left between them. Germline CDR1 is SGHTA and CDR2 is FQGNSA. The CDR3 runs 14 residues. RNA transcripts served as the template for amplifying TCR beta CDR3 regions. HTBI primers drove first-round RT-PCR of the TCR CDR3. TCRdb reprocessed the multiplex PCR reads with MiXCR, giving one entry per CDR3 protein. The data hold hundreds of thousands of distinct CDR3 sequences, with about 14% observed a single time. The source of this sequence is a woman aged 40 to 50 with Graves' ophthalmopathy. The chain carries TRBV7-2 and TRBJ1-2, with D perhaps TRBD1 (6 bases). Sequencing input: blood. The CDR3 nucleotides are TGTGCCAGCAGCTTCGCGGGGGAAGGGGGTGGCTACACCTTC. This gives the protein CASSFAGEGGGYTF.